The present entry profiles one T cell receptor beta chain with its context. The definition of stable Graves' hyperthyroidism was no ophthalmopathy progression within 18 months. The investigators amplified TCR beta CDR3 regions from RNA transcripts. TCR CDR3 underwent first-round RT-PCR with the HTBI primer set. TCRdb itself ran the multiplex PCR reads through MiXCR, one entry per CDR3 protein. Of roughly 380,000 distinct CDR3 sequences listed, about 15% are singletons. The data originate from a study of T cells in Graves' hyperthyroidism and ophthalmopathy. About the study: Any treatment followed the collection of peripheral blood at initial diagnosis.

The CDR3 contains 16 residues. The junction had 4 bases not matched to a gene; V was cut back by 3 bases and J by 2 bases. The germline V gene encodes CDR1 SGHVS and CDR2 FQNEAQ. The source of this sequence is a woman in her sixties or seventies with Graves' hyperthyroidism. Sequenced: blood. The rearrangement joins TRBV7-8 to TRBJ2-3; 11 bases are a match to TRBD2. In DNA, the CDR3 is TGTGCCAGCAGCTTTGGGACTAGCGGTCCCACAGATACGCAGTATTTT. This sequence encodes CASSFGTSGPTDTQYF.